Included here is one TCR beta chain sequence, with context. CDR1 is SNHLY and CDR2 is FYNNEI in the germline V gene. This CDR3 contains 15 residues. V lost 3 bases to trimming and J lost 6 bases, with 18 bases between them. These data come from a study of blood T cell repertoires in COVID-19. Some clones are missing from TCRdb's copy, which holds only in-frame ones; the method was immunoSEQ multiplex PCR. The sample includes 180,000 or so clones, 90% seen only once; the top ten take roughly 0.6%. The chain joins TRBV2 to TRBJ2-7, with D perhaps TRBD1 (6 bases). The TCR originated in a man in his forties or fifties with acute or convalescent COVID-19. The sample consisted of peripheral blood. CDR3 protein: CASSEGPGVVSEQYF. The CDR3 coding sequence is TGTGCCAGCAGTGAGGGGCCAGGGGTGGTCTCCGAGCAGTACTTC.